The entry below gives a single TCR beta chain sequence along with its context. This sample stems from a study of control samples from healthy donors and cancer patients. Data came from immunoSEQ multiplex PCR; TCRdb stores just in-frame clones and leaves some out. The sample lists 110,000 to 150,000 clones; around 86% were seen once. The CDR3 is 17 residues long. V dropped 4 bases and J dropped 1; count of bases not matched to a gene: 11. The germline CDR1 and CDR2 sequences are SGHDN and FVKESK. The receptor was derived from a young man in good health. The gene calls are TRBV14 and TRBJ1-1, with TRBD1 matching 8 bases. The specimen was blood. The CDR3 region is CASSLNAGGARNTEAFF. As DNA, the CDR3 is TGTGCCAGCAGCCTGAACGCAGGGGGCGCGCGGAACACTGAAGCTTTCTTT.